These T cell receptor beta chains were read from a single sample in a study of cytomegalovirus exposure and HLA in healthy donors. The assay was immunoSEQ multiplex PCR, and TCRdb's table has in-frame clones only and misses some. This sample carries 150,000 or so clones, 70% to 90% of them seen once, and the ten largest clones take around 2.1%. The sample consisted of PBMCs. All receptors come from a human donor in good health. Both conserved end residues are part of each CDR3. The order of the fields is D gene, clone size, V gene, J gene, CDR3 protein, CDR3 DNA. A D gene is named only where the DNA matches it firmly. The size field is filled for only some rows; it gives once, few, many or a size class.

-	-	TRBV29-1	TRBJ2-7	CSTAGDSYEQYF	TGCAGCACCGCCGGGGACTCCTACGAGCAGTACTTC
-	-	TRBV9	TRBJ1-2	CASSAQTGNYGYTF	TGTGCCAGCAGCGCCCAGACAGGCAACTATGGCTACACCTTC
TRBD1	-	TRBV9	TRBJ2-7	CASSKDRVGGEQYF	TGTGCCAGCAGCAAGGACAGGGTGGGTGGTGAGCAGTACTTC
-	-	TRBV4-3	TRBJ1-2	CASSQDPGSGGYTF	TGCGCCAGCAGCCAAGATCCAGGGTCAGGAGGCTACACCTTC
TRBD1	-	TRBV7-3	TRBJ1-1	CASSLSPWTGVIPTGTEAFF	TGTGCCAGCAGCTTATCCCCTTGGACAGGCGTGATCCCTACGGGCACTGAAGCTTTCTTT
TRBD1	-	TRBV27	TRBJ2-7	CASSSGTGGYEQYF	TGTGCCAGCAGCTCCGGGACAGGGGGCTACGAGCAGTACTTC
-	-	TRBV28	TRBJ2-2	CASSSLSGRLARRTGELFF	TGTGCCAGCAGTTCGCTGTCTGGAAGGTTAGCAAGGAGAACCGGGGAGCTGTTTTTT
-	-	TRBV14	TRBJ1-1	CASSPRRQQFMNTEAFF	TGTGCCAGCAGCCCGCGTAGACAGCAGTTCATGAACACTGAAGCTTTCTTT
-	-	TRBV14	TRBJ1-5	CASSRGSNQPQHF	TGTGCCAGCAGCAGGGGTAGCAATCAGCCCCAGCATTTT
-	once	TRBV25-1	TRBJ1-1	CASSEGQTEAFF	TGTGCCAGCAGTGAAGGACAGACTGAAGCTTTCTTT
TRBD1	-	TRBV27	TRBJ2-5	CASSLSSGQRTQYF	TGTGCCAGCAGTTTATCGTCGGGACAGAGGACCCAGTACTTC
TRBD1	-	TRBV11-2	TRBJ1-4	CASSLGDRDFEKLFF	TGTGCCAGCAGCTTAGGGGACAGGGATTTCGAAAAACTGTTTTTT
-	-	TRBV7-2	TRBJ1-2	CASTLNSYGYTF	TGTGCCAGCACCCTCAATTCCTACGGCTACACCTTC
-	-	TRBV5-4	TRBJ1-1	CASSRGGARMGGTEAFF	TGTGCCAGCAGCCGGGGGGGGGCCCGGATGGGGGGCACTGAAGCTTTCTTT
-	-	TRBV2	TRBJ2-7	CASSEFVGSGAEQYF	TGTGCCAGCAGTGAATTTGTTGGTTCAGGGGCCGAGCAGTACTTC
-	-	TRBV5-1	TRBJ2-7	CASSLGVPYEQYF	TGCGCCAGCAGCTTGGGAGTCCCCTACGAGCAGTACTTC
-	-	TRBV2	TRBJ1-1	CASRGVGGTEAFF	TGTGCCAGCAGGGGCGTCGGGGGCACTGAAGCTTTCTTT
-	-	TRBV15	TRBJ1-4	CATSRDRLGGEKLFF	TGTGCCACCAGCAGAGACCGGCTCGGGGGTGAAAAACTGTTTTTT
-	-	TRBV2	TRBJ1-1	CATMGMNTEAFF	TGTGCCACTATGGGCATGAACACTGAAGCTTTCTTT
-	many	TRBV11-2	TRBJ2-7	CASSLKPTTSSYEQYF	TGTGCCAGCAGCTTAAAGCCTACCACGAGCTCCTACGAGCAGTACTTC
-	-	TRBV28	TRBJ2-3	CASSLRGAADTQYF	TGTGCCAGCAGTTTGCGCGGAGCGGCAGATACGCAGTATTTT
-	-	TRBV5-1	TRBJ2-5	CASSSHGQGGQETQYF	TGCGCCAGCAGCTCCCACGGACAGGGAGGGCAAGAGACCCAGTACTTC
-	-	TRBV4-3	TRBJ2-3	CASSQDPRGTDTQYF	TGCGCCAGCAGCCAAGATCCCCGGGGGACAGATACGCAGTATTTT
-	-	TRBV4-1	TRBJ1-2	CASSQDQVFTF	TGCGCCAGCAGCCAAGATCAGGTCTTCACCTTC
TRBD1	-	TRBV27	TRBJ2-7	CASSYRGTDSYEQYF	TGTGCCAGCAGTTATCGAGGGACAGATAGCTACGAGCAGTACTTC
-	-	TRBV28	TRBJ2-2	CASTLTSGGTNTGELFF	TGTGCCAGCACCCTCACCTCGGGGGGCACAAACACCGGGGAGCTGTTTTTT
TRBD1	-	TRBV6-5	TRBJ1-2	CASSYSKRQGAHGYTF	TGTGCCAGCAGTTACTCGAAGCGACAGGGGGCTCATGGCTACACCTTC
-	-	TRBV10-2	TRBJ1-5	CASSEDRYQPQHF	TGCGCCAGCAGTGAGGACAGATATCAGCCCCAGCATTTT
TRBD2	-	TRBV5-6	TRBJ2-3	CASSQGTSGGQYF	TGTGCCAGCAGCCAAGGGACTAGCGGGGGGCAGTATTTT
-	-	TRBV4-1	TRBJ1-3	CASSQERRFSGNTIYF	TGCGCCAGCAGCCAAGAACGTCGGTTCTCTGGAAACACCATATATTTT
TRBD2	-	TRBV10-1	TRBJ2-7	CASSESTGLAGEIEQYF	TGCGCCAGCAGTGAGTCGACTGGACTAGCGGGAGAAATCGAGCAGTACTTC
TRBD1	-	TRBV9	TRBJ1-2	CASSDIYRGIYGYTF	TGTGCCAGCAGTGACATTTACAGGGGTATCTATGGCTACACCTTC
-	-	TRBV5-1	TRBJ2-1	CASSLRTGAGEQFF	TGCGCCAGCAGCTTACGTACGGGAGCGGGTGAGCAGTTCTTC
TRBD2	-	TRBV28	TRBJ2-1	CASSLGGFAYNEQFF	TGTGCCAGCAGTTTGGGAGGGTTCGCCTACAATGAGCAGTTCTTC
TRBD2	-	TRBV7-9	TRBJ2-5	CASSSSGSQETQYF	TGTGCCAGCAGTTCTAGCGGGTCCCAAGAGACCCAGTACTTC
TRBD2	-	TRBV5-6	TRBJ2-3	CASSLVAGVTDTQYF	TGTGCCAGCAGCTTGGTAGCGGGAGTCACAGATACGCAGTATTTT
-	few	TRBV7-6	TRBJ2-1	CASSLVQYNEQFF	TGTGCCAGCAGCTTAGTCCAATACAATGAGCAGTTCTTC
TRBD1	-	TRBV6-1	TRBJ1-2	CASSPDRVNYGYTF	TGTGCCAGCAGTCCGGACAGGGTTAACTATGGCTACACCTTC
-	many	TRBV18	TRBJ1-5	CASSPGHSNQPQHF	TGTGCCAGCTCACCTGGCCATAGCAATCAGCCCCAGCATTTT
TRBD2	-	TRBV10-3	TRBJ2-1	CATKDDGTSGLNSYNEQFF	TGTGCCACCAAAGACGACGGGACTAGCGGGTTAAACTCCTACAATGAGCAGTTCTTC
-	-	TRBV11-2	TRBJ2-2	CASSRDSMAGELFF	TGTGCCAGCAGCCGAGACAGCATGGCCGGGGAGCTGTTTTTT
-	-	TRBV7-9	TRBJ1-1	CASSSGGGTEAFF	TGTGCCAGCAGCTCGGGGGGAGGGACTGAAGCTTTCTTT
-	once	TRBV29-1	TRBJ1-1	CSAALNTEAFF	TGCAGCGCCGCTCTAAACACTGAAGCTTTCTTT
-	-	TRBV5-4	TRBJ1-2	CASRSGVDGYTF	TGTGCCAGCAGGTCCGGGGTAGATGGCTACACCTTC
-	-	TRBV29-1	TRBJ2-5	CSVAGGRVYQETQYF	TGCAGCGTTGCCGGGGGGCGCGTGTACCAAGAGACCCAGTACTTC
TRBD2	-	TRBV13	TRBJ2-7	CASSLAGGLYPNYEQYF	TGTGCCAGCAGTTTAGCGGGGGGCCTTTACCCCAACTACGAGCAGTACTTC
-	few	TRBV6-1	TRBJ1-1	CAGSKTVNTEAFF	TGTGCCGGGTCGAAGACAGTTAACACTGAAGCTTTCTTT
-	-	TRBV5-1	TRBJ2-7	CASSPQDSYEQYF	TGCGCCAGCAGCCCCCAAGACAGCTACGAGCAGTACTTC
TRBD1	once	TRBV11-2	TRBJ1-2	CASSFEQGIRYGYTF	TGTGCCAGCAGCTTCGAACAGGGGATCCGCTATGGCTACACCTTC
-	-	TRBV7-9	TRBJ2-7	CASSLEQNYEQYF	TGTGCCAGCAGCTTAGAACAGAACTACGAGCAGTACTTC
-	-	TRBV7-2	TRBJ2-7	CASSLGTRIYEQYF	TGTGCCAGCAGCTTAGGGACTCGAATCTACGAGCAGTACTTC
-	-	TRBV6-5	TRBJ1-2	CATKGTLANYGYTF	TGTGCCACAAAAGGGACTCTAGCTAACTATGGCTACACCTTC
TRBD1	-	TRBV28	TRBJ1-2	CASIPRDRGVYGYTF	TGTGCCAGCATCCCCCGGGACAGGGGTGTCTATGGCTACACCTTC
-	-	TRBV27	TRBJ2-7	CASSSQTSGLYEQYF	TGTGCCAGCAGTTCACAAACGTCAGGGCTGTACGAGCAGTACTTC
TRBD2	-	TRBV27	TRBJ2-7	CASSISAGTSYEQYF	TGTGCCAGCAGTATCTCAGCCGGGACTAGCTACGAGCAGTACTTC
-	-	TRBV13	TRBJ2-7	CASSSQGYEQYF	TGTGCCAGCAGCTCACAGGGTTACGAGCAGTACTTC